This T cell receptor (beta chain) emerged from a study of blood T cell repertoires in COVID-19. Data came from immunoSEQ multiplex PCR; TCRdb stores just in-frame clones and leaves some out. Here the sample spans some 350,000 clones, approximately 89% being singletons. The V and J ends lost 3 bases and 8 bases, in that order; junction bases with no gene match: 10. This CDR3 region has 16 residues. CDR1 is LNHDA, CDR2 SQIVND, per germline (reference sequence). Sequenced sample: peripheral blood. This sequence was found in a young woman who had recovered from COVID-19. The rearrangement joins TRBV19 to TRBJ1-4; 9 bases agree with TRBD1. The CDR3 protein is CASSIRWDRANEKLFF. The CDR3 nucleotides are TGTGCCAGTAGTATCCGTTGGGACAGGGCGAACGAAAAACTGTTTTTT.